These 11 T cell receptor beta chains came from one sample sequenced in a study of blood T cells in healthy people across ages. A J-beta primer mix and a sample-barcoded 5' primer were used in a second PCR of about 7 to 12 cycles. A single record per CDR3 protein comes from TCRdb applying MiXCR to the 5' RACE reads. The sample holds 600,000 to 1,000,000 distinct CDR3 sequences, about 25% seen once. The sample was also linked to a second study, of T cells of mothers and their children.

The sequenced material came from blood. Receptor source: a boy aged 10-17 years in good health.

For this clonotype: Given a much more abundant clone one base away, this may be a read error. This chain links TRBV7-9 with TRBJ2-2; D is unclear. Germline-derived CDR1 and CDR2 are SEHNR and FQNEAQ (reference sequence). There are 13 residues in the CDR3. Trimming stripped 6 bases from V and 0 bases from J, with 5 bases between. In nucleotides, the CDR3 is TGTGCCAGCAGGGCCCCGAACACCGGGGAGCTGTTTTTT. Its translation is CASRAPNTGELFF.

This clonotype was observed a handful of times. This is likely a read error, given that the CDR3 carries no conserved phenylalanine or tryptophan at its end. The chain uses TRBV28 and TRBJ1-6, with D perhaps TRBD1 (5 bases). This CDR3 contains 14 residues. CDR1 MDHEN and CDR2 SYDVKM come from the germline V gene. V was clipped by 4 bases and J by 9 bases, with 13 bases between them. The CDR3 DNA reads TGTGCCAGCAGTTGGGGGGTTGGGAGTTCACCCCTCCACCTT. It encodes CASSWGVGSSPLHL.

Regarding this clonotype: Likely a read error: the CDR3 ends without its conserved phenylalanine or tryptophan. This chain uses TRBV30 with TRBJ1-1; D gene unclear. The germline V and J ends were trimmed by 1 base and 3 bases, with 9 bases remaining between them. Germline lookup yields CDR1 GTSNPN and CDR2 SVGIG (reference sequence). The CDR3 spans 13 residues. CDR3 residues: CAWSGRADTEAFL. CDR3 nucleotides: TGTGCCTGGAGTGGAAGGGCGGACACTGAAGCTTTCCTT.

This rearrangement joins TRBV6-2 or TRBV6-3 to TRBJ1-2, with 7 bases matching TRBD1. Germline-derived CDR1 and CDR2 are MNHEY and SVGEGT. V was clipped by 7 bases and J by 6 bases; unmatched bases: 8. The CDR3 loop spans 13 amino acids. The CDR3 spells CASNLDRQHGYTF. Here the CDR3 DNA reads TGTGCCAGCAACCTGGACAGGCAACATGGCTACACCTTC.

The gene calls are TRBV7-8 and TRBJ2-5; 9 bases agree with TRBD1. Germline assignment: CDR1 SGHVS and CDR2 FQNEAQ. V was pared by 5 bases and J by 1 base, with 8 bases of the junction left unmatched. The CDR3 totals 16 residues. The CDR3 spells CASSPTGGPFQETQYF. The CDR3 DNA sequence: TGTGCCAGCAGCCCTACAGGGGGCCCCTTCCAAGAGACCCAGTACTTC.

The genes are TRBV2 and TRBJ1-2; D remains ambiguous. V lost 3 bases to trimming and J lost 7 bases, with 9 bases between them. Germline CDR1 and CDR2: SNHLY and FYNNEI. The CDR3 extends over 12 amino acids. The chain's CDR3 is CASSEVTGGYTF. CDR3 coding DNA: TGTGCCAGCAGTGAGGTGACTGGTGGCTACACCTTC. Full variable domain (remainder filled in from reference TRBV2 and TRBJ1-2): EPEVTQTPSHQVTQMGQEVILRCVPISNHLYFYWYRQILGQKVEFLVSFYNNEISEKSEIFDDQFSVERPDGSNFTLKIRSTKLEDSAMYFCASSEVTGGYTFGSGTRLTVV.

Only a few counts were recorded for this clonotype. The chain couples TRBV30 to TRBJ2-4; D is perhaps TRBD2 (6 bases). The V gene's germline CDR1 is GTSNPN and CDR2 SVGIG (reference sequence). This CDR3 spans 16 amino acids. Trimming took off 2 bases at V and 8 bases at J, with 22 bases between the two ends. The CDR3 protein is CAWSYLRGVREDIQYF. CDR3 coding DNA: TGTGCCTGGAGTTACCTAAGGGGCGTCAGGGAGGACATTCAGTACTTC.

The sample holds a few counts of this clonotype. The chain combines TRBV29-1 with TRBJ2-5, with TRBD1 identical over 7 bases. The J call may be wrong; the DNA end is better matched by TRBJ2-7. The CDR3 consists of 12 residues. The V gene's germline CDR1 is SQVTM and CDR2 ANQGSEA. CDR3 coding DNA: TGCAGCGTTGGAGGGACAGTCTACGAGCAGTACTTC. This codes for CSVGGTVYEQYF.

The chain joins TRBV24-1 to TRBJ2-5; the D gene is possibly TRBD1 (5 bases). This CDR3 is built from 14 residues. Germline assignment: CDR1 KGHDR and CDR2 SFDVKD. V shed 7 bases and J shed 2 bases, with 13 bases lying between them. The CDR3 here is CATSERQKQETQYF. As DNA, the CDR3 is TGTGCCACCAGCGAGCGACAGAAACAAGAGACCCAGTACTTC.

The sample holds one count of this clonotype. The V call is TRBV7-2, the J call TRBJ2-2; 7 nucleotides line up with TRBD1. The ends lost 3 bases at V and 9 bases at J; junction bases unmatched: 7. Germline V gene lookup returns CDR1 SGHTA and CDR2 FQGNSA. The CDR3 has 14 amino acids. The CDR3 nucleotides are TGTGCCAGCAGCTTCCAGGGGGTGCGGTGGGAGCTGTTTTTT. Its translation is CASSFQGVRWELFF. Combining the CDR3 with reference TRBV7-2 and TRBJ2-2 gives the whole variable domain GAGVSQSPSNKVTEKGKDVELRCDPISGHTALYWYRQSLGQGLEFLIYFQGNSAPDKSGLPSDRFSAERTGGSVSTLTIQRTQQEDSAVYLCASSFQGVRWELFFGEGSRLTVL.

J is TRBJ2-2 and V is TRBV28; D might be TRBD1 (6 bases). V gave up 7 bases and J gave up 3 bases, with 12 bases separating them. The germline CDR1 and CDR2 sequences are MDHEN and SYDVKM. CDR3 length equals 14 residues. The CDR3 DNA follows: TGTGCCAGCACCGGACAGTTTGACACCGGGGAGCTGTTTTTT. Amino acid sequence: CASTGQFDTGELFF. The variable domain in full, with the rest retrieved from reference TRBV28 and TRBJ2-2, is DVKVTQSSRYLVKRTGEKVFLECVQDMDHENMFWYRQDPGLGLRLIYFSYDVKMKEKGDIPEGYSVSREKKERFSLILESASTNQTSMYLCASTGQFDTGELFFGEGSRLTVL.